This T cell receptor beta chain was identified during a study of T cell responses to AZD1222 COVID-19 vaccine. Trimming took 1 base from V and 4 from J, leaving 7 bases between them. In germline, CDR1 is MDHEN, CDR2 SYDVKM. This CDR3 is 13 amino acids long. Produced via immunoSEQ multiplex PCR; TCRdb's table is partial and in-frame only. The sample contains 89,000 or so clones, around 90% of which appear only once. Study-level findings and limits: Baseline seropositivity occurred in only a handful of AZD1222 recipients. Spike-specific TCR breadth and depth went up after people got two AZD1222 doses. There were mostly white British donors and more females than males, and clonal diversity was possibly underestimated.

To note about this clone: The target antigen is unknown.

The sequencing here drew on peripheral blood, taken 28 days after the second AZD1222 dose. The gene calls are TRBV28 and TRBJ1-1; D gene ambiguous. This TCR derives from an adult who received the AZD1222 COVID-19 vaccine. CDR3 nucleotides: TGTGCCAGCAGTTTATACGGTAGCACTGAAGCTTTCTTT. It codes for CASSLYGSTEAFF.